Sequencing of this TCR beta chain was carried out in a study of blood T cell repertoires in COVID-19 (TCRdb year 2020). General notes on the study: Collaborator samples came from the United States, Italy and Spain and covered acute and convalescent phases of COVID-19. The prospective study material was composed of cDNA or gDNA derived from T cells, B-cell-depleted T cells, or PBMCs. Deeply sampled blood TCRbeta repertoires from subjects exposed to, actively infected with, or recovered from COVID-19 were included in the dataset. The repertoires were made available in a free public database intended to serve as a resource for research on the immune response to SARS-CoV-2. The samples were drawn from two sources: the first 160 participants of the ongoing ImmuneRACE study, and some 1,300 subjects contributed by 6 global collaborators. Nearly every sample came with metadata listing a de-identified subject ID, COVID-19 status, age in years and sex. Where available, HLA class I and class II types were taken from metadata supplied by the sample provider and were not determined by assay-based typing.

Results and caveats for the whole study, not just this receptor: Clinical and demographic metadata were provided uncurated, with the amount varying by source and participant.

The immunoSEQ Assay, a bias-controlled multiplex PCR, was used to amplify TCRbeta CDR3 regions from genomic DNA. In the paper's pipeline: The number of nucleated cells in each sample was estimated by amplification of reference gene primers within the assay. Sequence reads were collapsed and filtered to measure the absolute abundance of every unique TCRbeta CDR3 rearrangement. For each sample, productive Simpson clonality was calculated as the square root of Simpson's diversity index across productive rearrangements. TCRdb obtained this table from immuneACCESS and retained in-frame rearrangements with V and J assigned. These tables miss some clones; where compared with another copy, unresolved V genes account for less than half of the shortfall, and the remainder is unexplained. The V and J calls and clone size were taken over from that table, and D and trimming were inferred from the DNA. This sample is represented by approximately 230,000 clones; just over 85% of them were singletons. The ten largest clones add up to 2.2% of the sample.

In regard to this clone: Its antigen specificity is not known. It has no much larger one-base neighbor in the sample; base qualities were not kept.

Another Seattle source contributed samples from volunteer blood donors who had recovered from COVID-19. Whole blood was collected in K2EDTA tubes by collaborating institutions according to the institutions' own protocols. Collaborator samples were shipped for TCRbeta analysis as frozen whole blood, isolated PBMCs, or DNA extracted from either sample type. Inclusive of the bounding cysteine and phenylalanine, the CDR3 is 15 residues long. Of all the DNA, just the CDR3 is kept, 45 bases in frame from base 1. The junction shows trimming of 6 bases on V and 3 bases on J, and the gene matches do not reach 6 bases of it. CDR1 MNHEY and CDR2 SVGAGI are derived from the germline V gene.

This receptor was taken from a man aged 30-40 years who had recovered from COVID-19. This chain is built from TRBV6-5 and TRBJ1-4, and TRBD1 aligns with 8 junction nucleotides. Sequenced material: peripheral blood. The DNA sequence reads TGTGCCAGCAGCGCAGGGGGCTTGGCTAATGAAAAACTGTTTTTT. Its protein is CASSAGGLANEKLFF.